These 8 T cell receptor beta chains came from one sample sequenced in a study of T cell responses to AZD1222 COVID-19 vaccine. Some clones are missing from TCRdb's copy, which holds only in-frame ones; the method was immunoSEQ multiplex PCR. The table records fewer than 130,000 clones, about 95% of them present only once. Specimen: peripheral blood, collected on day 0 of AZD1222 vaccination. These receptors all come from an adult in good health.

The gene calls are TRBV2 and TRBJ1-5; 8 nucleotides agree with TRBD1. This CDR3 contains 14 residues. Per germline, CDR1 SNHLY and CDR2 FYNNEI. The trim removed 7 bases at V and 5 bases at J, leaving 7 bases unmatched. The CDR3 DNA is TGTGCCAGCAATAGCCAGGGGGCATATCAGCCCCAGCATTTT. Translated, it gives CASNSQGAYQPQHF.

The chain joins TRBV27 to TRBJ2-7, with D perhaps TRBD2 (5 bases). In germline, CDR1 is MNHEY, CDR2 SMNVEV (reference sequence). V shed 5 bases and J shed 4 bases, with 15 bases lying between them. The CDR3 loop spans 14 amino acids. DNA of the CDR3: TGTGCCAGCAGTAAACGCCGGGAACCATACGAGCAGTACTTC. Its protein is CASSKRREPYEQYF.

The rearrangement links TRBV6-5 to TRBJ2-1, with unresolved D. The CDR3 loop spans 13 amino acids. The germline V and J ends were trimmed by 5 bases and 4 bases, with 9 bases remaining between them. Germline V gene lookup returns CDR1 MNHEY and CDR2 SVGAGI. The CDR3 loop is CASSLSPYNEQFF. CDR3 sequence (DNA): TGTGCCAGCAGTCTCTCCCCTTACAATGAGCAGTTCTTC.

The V gene is TRBV4-1, the J gene TRBJ2-6; D ambiguous. Germline CDR1 MGHRA, CDR2 YSYEKL. Trimming took 2 bases from V and 0 from J, leaving 5 bases between them. The CDR3 is made up of 15 amino acids. The CDR3 region has the DNA TGCGCCAGCAGCCAAAGTCTCTCTGGGGCCAACGTCCTGACTTTC. It is translated as CASSQSLSGANVLTF.

This clone was seen just once. The rearrangement joins TRBV27 to TRBJ1-1; D might be TRBD1 (5 bases). Germline V CDR1 and CDR2: MNHEY, SMNVEV (reference sequence). The CDR3 loop spans 17 amino acids. With 10 bases removed from V and 0 bases from J, the gap between germline ends came to 24 bases. The CDR3 here is CATGTYRLQPLNTEAFF. In nucleotides, the CDR3 is TGTGCCACCGGGACGTATCGGTTACAGCCTTTGAACACTGAAGCTTTCTTT.

The chain combines TRBV12-3 or TRBV12-4 with TRBJ1-1; no definite D call. The CDR3 consists of 13 residues. V shed 4 bases and J shed 5 bases, with 11 bases lying between them. The CDR3 region has the DNA TGTGCCAGCAGTTCGTTCGTTTGGACTGAAGCTTTCTTT. This translates into CASSSFVWTEAFF.

V is TRBV14 and J is TRBJ2-1; D gene unclear. This CDR3 contains 16 residues. Germline V gives CDR1 SGHDN, CDR2 FVKESK. Trimming took 0 bases from V and 1 from J, leaving 10 bases between them. The CDR3 coding sequence is TGTGCCAGCAGCCAAGATTGGTCTGATTCCTACAATGAGCAGTTCTTC. Its translation: CASSQDWSDSYNEQFF.

This clone was picked up one time. V gene TRBV19 combines with J gene TRBJ2-7; the match to TRBD1 covers 8 bases. The V and J ends lost 2 bases and 4 bases, in that order; junction bases with no gene match: 16. The CDR3 runs to 18 residues. Germline CDR1 is LNHDA and CDR2 is SQIVND (reference sequence). Written as DNA, the CDR3 is TGTGCCAGTAGTATATCGCCCCTACTCCGGGACAGGCTGTACGAGCAGTACTTC. This translates into CASSISPLLRDRLYEQYF.